The 23 T cell receptor beta chains listed next were all sequenced from one sample in a study of cytomegalovirus exposure and HLA in healthy donors. Primers included in the PCR were 60 Vbeta and 13 Jbeta primers. Sequencing was performed with immunoSEQ multiplex PCR; in TCRdb, only in-frame clones are kept and a portion is missing. The profile covers about 130,000 clones, with 60% to 80% appearing a single time and less than 5% taken by the ten largest. The sample taken for sequencing was PBMCs. The receptors come from a man aged 25-40 years in good health and CMV-seronegative.

The chain recombines TRBV7-9 with TRBJ1-1; 10 nucleotides agree with TRBD1. Trimming removed 5 bases from V and 4 bases from J; junction bases left unmatched: 10. Germline lookup yields CDR1 SEHNR and CDR2 FQNEAQ (reference sequence). This CDR3 region has 16 residues. The CDR3 sequence: CASSRGRDRGGTEAFF. CDR3 sequence (DNA): TGTGCCAGCAGCCGGGGTAGGGACAGGGGTGGCACTGAAGCTTTCTTT.

The CDR3 protein is CAWGTGAGYGYTF. The CDR3, as DNA: TGTGCCTGGGGGACAGGGGCCGGCTATGGCTACACCTTC. The rearrangement joins TRBV30 to TRBJ1-2; 10 bases line up with TRBD1. V lost 5 bases, J lost 4 bases, and 4 bases stayed unmatched. The CDR3 totals 13 residues. CDR1 GTSNPN and CDR2 SVGIG come from the germline V gene (reference sequence).

The gene calls are TRBV5-4 and TRBJ2-5; D is undetermined. V lost 3 bases and J 5 bases, leaving 14 bases between the germline ends. Looked up from germline, CDR1 is SGHNT and CDR2 is YYREEE (reference sequence). This CDR3 is built from 14 residues. The CDR3 bases are TGTGCCAGCAGCTACGAGAGCGAAACGGAGACCCAGTACTTC. Its translation is CASSYESETETQYF.

This clone was picked up one time. In nucleotides, the CDR3 is TGTGCCAGCAGTGACCTGACAGGGGATAAGGGCTATGGCTACACCTTC. This sequence encodes CASSDLTGDKGYGYTF. This sequence joins TRBV28 and TRBJ1-2; TRBD1 matches at 8 bases. Germline-derived CDR1 and CDR2 are MDHEN and SYDVKM. V shed 5 bases and J 4 bases; nucleotides not matched to a gene: 12. The CDR3 extends over 16 amino acids.

This chain links TRBV5-8 with TRBJ1-5, with D possibly being TRBD1 (6 bases). Germline values: CDR1 SGHTS, CDR2 YDEGEE. The CDR3 runs 14 residues. The V gene lost 3 bases and the J gene lost 5 bases, with 12 bases spanning the gap. The CDR3, as DNA: TGTGCCAGCAGCTCAAGACAGGTCGATCAGCCCCAGCATTTT. Its protein product is CASSSRQVDQPQHF.

The V call is TRBV7-9, the J call TRBJ2-7; weak D call: TRBD1 (6 bases). The CDR3 runs 14 residues. Germline V gene sequence: CDR1 SEHNR, CDR2 FQNEAQ (reference sequence). V shed 1 base and J shed 11 bases, with 18 bases lying between them. Here the CDR3 reads CASSLDVMGQGKYF. The CDR3 region has the DNA TGTGCCAGCAGCTTAGATGTAATGGGGCAGGGGAAGTACTTC. Based on the CDR3 plus reference TRBV7-9 and TRBJ2-7, the full variable domain is DTGVSQNPRHKITKRGQNVTFRCDPISEHNRLYWYRQTLGQGPEFLTYFQNEAQLEKSRLLSDRFSAERPKGSFSTLEIQRTEQGDSAMYLCASSLDVMGQGKYFGPGTRLTVT.

This clone has just one count. The J gene is TRBJ2-5, the V gene TRBV2; D not resolved. Germline V lookup: CDR1 SNHLY, CDR2 FYNNEI. This CDR3 is built from 16 residues. Trimming pared 3 bases from V and 1 base from J, leaving 15 bases between. In nucleotides, the CDR3 is TGTGCCAGCAGTGATAGCTTTGGCCGCATCCAAGAGACCCAGTACTTC. Residues: CASSDSFGRIQETQYF. Variable domain in full (rest from reference TRBV2 and TRBJ2-5): EPEVTQTPSHQVTQMGQEVILRCVPISNHLYFYWYRQILGQKVEFLVSFYNNEISEKSEIFDDQFSVERPDGSNFTLKIRSTKLEDSAMYFCASSDSFGRIQETQYFGPGTRLLVL.

This chain uses TRBV27 with TRBJ2-5; TRBD2 aligns across 14 bases. The CDR3 loop spans 16 amino acids. Germline assignment: CDR1 MNHEY and CDR2 SMNVEV (reference sequence). V gave up 5 bases and J gave up 5 bases; unmatched junction bases: 7. The CDR3 nucleotides are TGTGCCAGCAGTCCCTGGACTAGCGGGGGGACGGAGACCCAGTACTTC. It translates to CASSPWTSGGTETQYF.

This chain joins TRBV6-1 and TRBJ1-2; D is possibly TRBD1 (6 bases). The CDR3 has 12 residues. Germline V CDR1 and CDR2: MNHNS, SASEGT. The V end was cut by 8 bases, the J end by 2 bases, with 9 bases between. In nucleotides, the CDR3 is TGTGCCAGCCCTGGACAGAACTATGGCTACACCTTC. Its translation: CASPGQNYGYTF.

V is TRBV5-1 and J is TRBJ2-7, with 9 nucleotides matching TRBD1. The trim removed 5 bases at V and 3 bases at J, leaving 6 bases unmatched. Germline lookup yields CDR1 SGHRS and CDR2 YFSETQ. The CDR3 spans 14 residues. CDR3 loop: CASRPRGQGYEQYF. In DNA, the CDR3 is TGCGCCAGCAGACCTCGGGGACAGGGCTACGAGCAGTACTTC.

This clone has only one observation. V usage is TRBV29-1 and J usage is TRBJ1-3; D uncertain. The CDR3 covers 13 residues. CDR1 SQVTM and CDR2 ANQGSEA come from the germline V gene. The germline V and J ends were trimmed by 7 bases and 3 bases, with 13 bases remaining between them. CDR3 amino acids: CSAWTVNGNTIYF. In DNA, the CDR3 is TGCAGCGCCTGGACTGTAAATGGAAACACCATATATTTT.

This chain uses TRBV9 with TRBJ2-7; tentative D call: TRBD1 (6 bases). Trimming removed 3 bases at V and 7 bases at J, with 17 bases between. This CDR3 contains 14 residues. The germline V gene has CDR1 SGDLS and CDR2 YYNGEE. CDR3 in amino acids: CASSAGTAGEEQYF. CDR3 sequence (DNA): TGTGCCAGCAGCGCAGGGACGGCAGGGGAGGAGCAGTACTTC.

This chain uses TRBV6-1 with TRBJ1-5; 7 positions match TRBD1. The V segment lost 6 bases and the J segment 3 bases; nucleotides outside the gene matches: 8. Per the germline V gene, CDR1 is MNHNS and CDR2 is SASEGT. The CDR3 totals 15 residues. DNA of the CDR3: TGTGCCAGCAGCGCGACAGGGTACCTCAATCAGCCCCAGCATTTT. It is translated as CASSATGYLNQPQHF.

The rearrangement links TRBV18 to TRBJ2-7; 7 bases fit TRBD1. Germline V gene data show CDR1 as KGHSH and CDR2 as LQKENI. Germline trimming cut 3 bases from V and 6 bases from J; bases unmatched to any gene: 2. The CDR3 is 12 amino acids. The CDR3 here is CASSPTGTEQYF. CDR3 bases: TGTGCCAGCTCACCGACAGGGACCGAGCAGTACTTC.

DNA of the CDR3: TGTGCTAGTGGTTTGGGAACAGGACTAGCGGCGGAGACCCAGTACTTC. This codes for CASGLGTGLAAETQYF. The chain joins TRBV12-5 to TRBJ2-5, with 10 bases matching TRBD2. CDR3 size: 16 residues. Unmatched junction bases numbered 7, after V lost 1 base and J lost 5 bases. Germline V gene lookup returns CDR1 LGHNT and CDR2 FRNRAP.

This sequence joins TRBV27 and TRBJ2-5; 12 bases are a match to TRBD2. Germline V lookup: CDR1 MNHEY, CDR2 SMNVEV (reference sequence). CDR3 length equals 18 residues. V shed 5 bases and J 2 bases; nucleotides not matched to a gene: 12. The CDR3 DNA reads TGTGCCAGCAGTCAGGGACTAGCGGGTTGGGCCGTACAAGAGACCCAGTACTTC. Translation: CASSQGLAGWAVQETQYF.

This clone was seen only once. The chain carries TRBV2 and TRBJ2-3; a weak D match, TRBD2 (6 bases). Germline V gives CDR1 SNHLY, CDR2 FYNNEI. Trimming left V 3 bases short and J 1 base short, with 17 bases between. The CDR3 runs to 17 residues. DNA for the CDR3: TGTGCCAGCAGTGAGAGCGGGTCCGGTCGGGGCACAGATACGCAGTATTTT. This translates into CASSESGSGRGTDTQYF.

The count of this clone is one. This chain joins TRBV5-6 and TRBJ2-4; 9 nucleotides line up with TRBD1. In germline, CDR1 is SGHDT, CDR2 YYEEEE. With 6 bases clipped from V and 7 bases from J, the junction kept 5 bases outside the gene matches. CDR3 size: 13 residues. The CDR3: CASTTGGQNIQYF. The DNA for the CDR3 is TGTGCCAGCACGACAGGGGGTCAGAACATTCAGTACTTC.

The V and J genes are TRBV6-1 and TRBJ1-2; 7 bases fit TRBD1. There are 15 residues in the CDR3. CDR1 is MNHNS, CDR2 SASEGT, per germline. V shed 3 bases, J shed 7 bases, and the junction held 11 bases outside the gene matches. The chain's CDR3 is CASSEPGQRMPGYTF. The CDR3 region has the DNA TGTGCCAGCAGTGAGCCGGGACAGAGAATGCCTGGCTACACCTTC.

The V call is TRBV19, the J call TRBJ1-5; 7 bases map to TRBD1. V was clipped by 7 bases and J by 0 bases; unmatched bases: 6. The CDR3 is 15 amino acids. From germline, CDR1 is LNHDA and CDR2 SQIVND (reference sequence). The CDR3 nucleotides are TGTGCCAGTACTACCGGACAGGATAGCAATCAGCCCCAGCATTTT. It is translated as CASTTGQDSNQPQHF.

This clone appeared once. The J gene is TRBJ2-7, the V gene TRBV28, with D possibly matching TRBD2 (6 bases). Trimming removed 5 bases from V and 5 bases from J, with 16 bases in between. Germline CDR1 is MDHEN and CDR2 is SYDVKM. This CDR3 region has 14 residues. In DNA form, the CDR3 reads TGTGCCAGCAGTCACTTAGGCGGGGAAGACGAGCAGTACTTC. Its protein product is CASSHLGGEDEQYF.

The chain uses TRBV11-2 and TRBJ1-5, with TRBD1 matching 9 bases. Germline trimming cut 5 bases from V and 7 bases from J; bases unmatched to any gene: 9. The V gene's germline CDR1 is SGHAT and CDR2 FQNNGV. This CDR3 has 15 residues. The CDR3, as DNA: TGTGCCAGCAGCCTTACAGGGGGCGCAGGGCAGCCCCAGCATTTT. This gives the protein CASSLTGGAGQPQHF.

The J gene is TRBJ1-2, the V gene TRBV29-1; D perhaps matches TRBD1 (5 bases). V was trimmed by 7 bases and J by 2 bases, leaving 17 bases between them. CDR1 and CDR2 from the germline V gene are SQVTM and ANQGSEA. The CDR3 consists of 14 residues. The CDR3, as DNA: TGCAGCGCAACGGCAGGGTCTGGGAACTATGGCTACACCTTC. Protein product: CSATAGSGNYGYTF.